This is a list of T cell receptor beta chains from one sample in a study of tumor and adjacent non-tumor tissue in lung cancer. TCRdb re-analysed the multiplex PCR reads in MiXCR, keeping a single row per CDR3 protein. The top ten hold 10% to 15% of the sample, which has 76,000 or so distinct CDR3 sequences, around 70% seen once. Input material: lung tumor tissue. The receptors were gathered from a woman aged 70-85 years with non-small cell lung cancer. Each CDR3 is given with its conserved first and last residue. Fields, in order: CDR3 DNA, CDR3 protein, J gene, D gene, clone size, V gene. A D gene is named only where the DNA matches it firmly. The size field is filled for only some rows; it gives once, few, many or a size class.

TGCACCAACAGCCTAGTGATGGCTATAGACGAGCAGTACTTC CTNSLVMAIDEQYF TRBJ2-7 . . TRBV4-1
TGTGCCAGCAGCTTAGAGGCGAGGGGTAGCACAGATACGCAGTATTTT CASSLEARGSTDTQYF TRBJ2-3 . few TRBV7-6
TGTGCCAGCAGTTACTCGTCTGGGACTAGTGGTAATGAGCAGTTCTTC CASSYSSGTSGNEQFF TRBJ2-1 TRBD2 . TRBV6-6
TGTGCCACCAGTGACACATCAACAGGACCGGCCTACGAGCAGTACTTC CATSDTSTGPAYEQYF TRBJ2-7 . . TRBV24-1
TGTGCCAGCAGCGCGGACAGGCGATACAATGAGCAGTTCTTC CASSADRRYNEQFF TRBJ2-1 TRBD1 many TRBV11-2
TGTGCCAGCAGCCCTGATTGGAACGAGGGCAGGGAGGCCCAGTACTTC CASSPDWNEGREAQYF TRBJ2-5 . once TRBV6-5
TGCAGCGGTTCCGCGATAGGGGATCAAGAGACCCAGTACTTC CSGSAIGDQETQYF TRBJ2-5 . . TRBV29-1
TGTGCCAGCAGCTTGAGGTTAGTGATCCAAGAGACCCAGTACTTC CASSLRLVIQETQYF TRBJ2-5 . . TRBV5-5
TGCAGCGTTGGCTGGAAAGAGACCCAGTACTTC CSVGWKETQYF TRBJ2-5 . . TRBV29-1
TGTGCCAGCAGTCGCATGGGGTCCACCAGGGAGCTGTTTTTT CASSRMGSTRELFF TRBJ2-2 . . TRBV6-5
TGTGCCAGCAGCTTATCCCGCGGGAGGACGACCTACGGGCAGTACTTC CASSLSRGRTTYGQYF TRBJ2-7 TRBD2 few TRBV11-1
TGTGCCAGCAGTTTTGACAGCGTGAACACTGAAACTTTCTTC CASSFDSVNTETFF TRBJ1-1 . . TRBV12-3/TRBV12-4
TGTGCCAGCAGTTACTCAAGGAGCGAGCAGTACTTC CASSYSRSEQYF TRBJ2-7 . . TRBV6-5
TGCAGCGTTGCGCAGAGGAACACCGAAGCTTTCTTT CSVAQRNTEAFF TRBJ1-1 . . TRBV29-1
TGTACCAGCAGTTACTCGAACACCGGCGGGCTGTTCTTC CTSSYSNTGGLFF TRBJ2-1 . . TRBV6-5
TGTGCCAGCAGTTCCCCGTTGGGGGGCCCCTCTTCGAGTAACGAGCAGTTCTTC CASSSPLGGPSSSNEQFF TRBJ2-1 . . TRBV12-3/TRBV12-4
TGCACCAGCAGCCTTCGGGACAGGGACGTGCAGTACTTC CTSSLRDRDVQYF TRBJ2-7 TRBD1 once TRBV4-1
TGTGCCGGCCAGATAGGGAGATCGGCAGATACACAGTATTTT CAGQIGRSADTQYF TRBJ2-3 . . TRBV12-3/TRBV12-4
TGCAGCGCGGACATAGCGGGGGCGGGGGACACCGGGGTGCTGTTTTTT CSADIAGAGDTGVLFF TRBJ2-2 TRBD2 . TRBV29-1
TGCAGCGTTGACGATGACACAGCTAACTATGGCTACACCTTC CSVDDDTANYGYTF TRBJ1-2 . few TRBV29-1
TGTGCCAGCAGCCAAGAACAGGGTGAAAAACTGTTTTTT CASSQEQGEKLFF TRBJ1-4 . many TRBV4-2
TGTGCCTGCAGCTTCGGGACTAGCGGTGACTCCTACGAGCAGTACTTC CACSFGTSGDSYEQYF TRBJ2-7 TRBD2 . TRBV13
TGCAGTGTTAGAGAGGACAGGGGGGGCAATCAGCCCCAGCATTTT CSVREDRGGNQPQHF TRBJ1-5 TRBD1 . TRBV20-1
TGCGCCAGCAGCACTGGACAGGACCACACCGGGGGGCCGTTTTTT CASSTGQDHTGGPFF TRBJ2-2 . . TRBV5-1
TGTGCCAGCAGTGCCCCGGGACTAGCGGGAGGGCCTGGTGAGCAGTTCTTC CASSAPGLAGGPGEQFF TRBJ2-1 TRBD2 many TRBV28
TGCGCCAGCAGCCAAGTTCGCAGTAATATAGATACGCAGTATTTT CASSQVRSNIDTQYF TRBJ2-3 . . TRBV4-1
TGCAGTGCTAGAGCCGGCAGTCGAGCTTCCAATGAGCAGTTCTTC CSARAGSRASNEQFF TRBJ2-1 . many TRBV20-1
TGTGCCAGCAGTCTCCCGACTAGCGGGAGCTACAATGAGCAGTTCTTC CASSLPTSGSYNEQFF TRBJ2-1 TRBD2 many TRBV28
TGTGCTAGCAGTGAACGTCGGTCGCTCACTGTAGCTTTCTTC CASSERRSLTVAFF TRBJ1-1 . . TRBV6-1
TGTGTCAGCCGTTATTCCGGACAGTCCTACGAGCAGTACTTC CVSRYSGQSYEQYF TRBJ2-7 . . TRBV6-9
TGTGCCAGTCGCCCCCATCAATCGACATCGAACACCCGGGAGCTGTTTTTT CASRPHQSTSNTRELFF TRBJ2-2 . . TRBV11-3
TGTGCCAGCAGGAAGACAGTTTCTAGCACAGATACGCAGTATTTT CASRKTVSSTDTQYF TRBJ2-3 . many TRBV5-5
TGTGCCAGTAAACGGACGGCCGCAACTAATGAAAAACTGTTTTTT CASKRTAATNEKLFF TRBJ1-4 . many TRBV6-1
TGTGTCATAATCCCGGGACTCTCATACGAGCAGTGCTTC CVIIPGLSYEQCF TRBJ2-7 . . TRBV6-1
TGCAGCGTTGGTAGCTGTGGGAGGGATACGCAGTATTTT CSVGSCGRDTQYF TRBJ2-3 . . TRBV29-1
TGTGCCAGCTTCGAAGTTTACACTGAAGCTTTCTTT CASFEVYTEAFF TRBJ1-1 . . TRBV21-1
TGCAGCGTTGACAACGCCCCGGGACAGGGGTCTCGCGTGCAGTACTTC CSVDNAPGQGSRVQYF TRBJ2-7 TRBD1 . TRBV29-1
TGTGCCAGCAGCTTTGGCAGGAGGAAAAAACTGTTTTTT CASSFGRRKKLFF TRBJ1-4 . many TRBV7-8
TGTGCCTGGAGTCGGCGGGAGGAGGGTGAGCAGTTCTTC CAWSRREEGEQFF TRBJ2-1 TRBD2 many TRBV30
TGCAGCATTCGACTAGTGGGAACAGAGACCCAATACTTC CSIRLVGTETQYF TRBJ2-5 . . TRBV29-1
TGTGTCAGCAGCCAAGAGAAGGATAGCAGCTATAGCTACACCTTC CVSSQEKDSSYSYTF TRBJ1-2 . . TRBV4-2
TGCAGTGCTTATACCCCAGGCACAGATATACAGTATTTT CSAYTPGTDIQYF TRBJ2-3 . once TRBV20-1
TGTGCCAGCAGCTTGGGATTGGGACAGAACTATGGCTACACCTTC CASSLGLGQNYGYTF TRBJ1-2 TRBD1 many TRBV5-6
TGTGCCAGCACCAGACAAGCGGGAGGTGAGACAAATACGCAGTATTTT CASTRQAGGETNTQYF TRBJ2-3 TRBD2 . TRBV7-3
TGTGCCAGCAGCGTAGGCGGGGGAGATGAGCAGTTCTTC CASSVGGGDEQFF TRBJ2-1 TRBD2 . TRBV9
TGTGCCAGCAGTCTCCGCGATCAGGGGGCGAACACCGGGGAGCTGTTTTTT CASSLRDQGANTGELFF TRBJ2-2 TRBD1 medium-sized TRBV6-2/TRBV6-3
TGTGCCAGCAGTACCCACACTGGGTTCGAGCAGTACTTC CASSTHTGFEQYF TRBJ2-7 . . TRBV12-3/TRBV12-4
TGTGCCAGCAGTTTAAATAGTGTGAGTCAAGTAGATACGCAGTATTTT CASSLNSVSQVDTQYF TRBJ2-3 . . TRBV28
TGTGCCAGCAGCTTAAGGTCAGGGGGCACCTACGAGCAGTACTTC CASSLRSGGTYEQYF TRBJ2-7 TRBD1 medium-sized TRBV11-3
TGTGCCAGCAGTTACCTTAAACGACTAGCTGGAGACAATGGGCAGTTCTTC CASSYLKRLAGDNGQFF TRBJ2-1 TRBD2 . TRBV6-6
TGTGCCAGCAGCCTGGACAGCACCGGGGAGCTGTTTTTT CASSLDSTGELFF TRBJ2-2 . many TRBV6-2/TRBV6-3
TGCAGCGTTCCTCTAGGGGCTGGGGAGATCCAGTACTTC CSVPLGAGEIQYF TRBJ2-5 . . TRBV29-1
TGCGCCAGCAGCCAAGCCGGGACAGGATACAATGAGCAGTTCTTC CASSQAGTGYNEQFF TRBJ2-1 TRBD1 . TRBV4-1
TGTACCAATACCCTGGCGGGAGATTCTTACGAGCAGTACTTC CTNTLAGDSYEQYF TRBJ2-7 TRBD2 . TRBV28
TGCGCCAGCAGCCATCCCCGCGGGCCCCTGGGATCCTACGACCAGTACTTC CASSHPRGPLGSYDQYF TRBJ2-7 . . TRBV4-1
TGTGCCAGCAGTGAGAAGCCCCACATTCCGTACAATGAGCAGTTCTTC CASSEKPHIPYNEQFF TRBJ2-1 . . TRBV28
TGCAGCCTTGAGGACAGCCCCTATGGCTACATCTTC CSLEDSPYGYIF TRBJ1-2 . . TRBV29-1
TGTGCCAGCAGTTATCCCGGGACGGGGGGCGTTGGCTACACCTTC CASSYPGTGGVGYTF TRBJ1-2 . few TRBV6-5
TGTGCCAGCAGTTTATGGGGGTCCACAGTGCCCCAGCATTTT CASSLWGSTVPQHF TRBJ1-5 . . TRBV28
TGCAGCGCCGGACGGGGGAGGGATACTGAAGCTTTCTTT CSAGRGRDTEAFF TRBJ1-1 . many TRBV29-1